The entry below gives a single T cell receptor beta chain sequence along with its context. This specimen comes from a study of blood T cell repertoires in COVID-19. The overall study: The study drew acute and convalescent COVID-19 samples from the United States, Italy and Spain.

Germline CDR1 is SGHRS and CDR2 is YFSETQ. Trimming at V came to 7 bases and at J to 2 bases, leaving 5 bases not matched to a gene. The CDR3 has 13 amino acids. Repertoires were generated with immunoSEQ multiplex PCR, while TCRdb's copy carries only in-frame clones and drops some. The data hold 88,000 or so clones, with around 86% observed a single time. This TCR was recovered from a man in his 60s with acute or convalescent COVID-19. The material sequenced was peripheral blood. V usage is TRBV5-1 and J usage is TRBJ2-5; TRBD1 aligns across 7 bases. The CDR3 region is CASRQGQQETQYF. The CDR3 nucleotides read TGCGCCAGCCGACAGGGACAACAAGAGACCCAGTACTTC.